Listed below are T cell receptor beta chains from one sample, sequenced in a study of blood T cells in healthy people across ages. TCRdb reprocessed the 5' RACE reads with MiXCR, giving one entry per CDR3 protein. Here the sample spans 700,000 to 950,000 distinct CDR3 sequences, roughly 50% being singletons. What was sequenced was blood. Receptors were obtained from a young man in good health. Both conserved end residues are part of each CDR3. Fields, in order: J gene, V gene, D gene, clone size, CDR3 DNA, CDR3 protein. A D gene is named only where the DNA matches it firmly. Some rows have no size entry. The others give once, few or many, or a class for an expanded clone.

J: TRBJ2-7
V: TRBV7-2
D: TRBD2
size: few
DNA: TGTGCCAGCAGCTTAGTGACTAGCGGGACCACCTACGAGCAGTACTTC
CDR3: CASSLVTSGTTYEQYF

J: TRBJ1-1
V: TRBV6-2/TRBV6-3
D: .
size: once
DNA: TGCGCCAGCAGTTACGAGAAGTACAGGGAAGCTTTCTTT
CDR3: CASSYEKYREAFF

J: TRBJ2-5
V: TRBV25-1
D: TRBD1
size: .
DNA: TGTGCCAGCAGTGAGCCGACAGGGGACGAGACCCAGTACTTC
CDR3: CASSEPTGDETQYF

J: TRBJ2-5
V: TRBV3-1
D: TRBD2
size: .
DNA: TGTGCCAGCAGCCGACTAGCGGACCCGGGGACCCAGTACTTC
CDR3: CASSRLADPGTQYF

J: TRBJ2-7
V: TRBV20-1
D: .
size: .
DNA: TGCAGTGCTAGAGATCGGACGCGGGATGCCCTTCGCGAGCAGTACTTC
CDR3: CSARDRTRDALREQYF

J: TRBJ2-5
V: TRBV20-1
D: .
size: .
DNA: TGCAGTGTGTCAAACCAAGAGACCCAGTACTTC
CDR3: CSVSNQETQYF

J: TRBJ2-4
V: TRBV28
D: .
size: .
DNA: TGTGCCAGCAGTCCCGAGGGTGTGCAGTACTTC
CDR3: CASSPEGVQYF

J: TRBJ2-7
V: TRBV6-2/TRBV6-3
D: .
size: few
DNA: TGTGCCAGCAAGACTAGCTCCTACGAGCAGTACTTC
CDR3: CASKTSSYEQYF

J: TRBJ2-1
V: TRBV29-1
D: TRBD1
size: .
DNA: TGCAGCGTTGGCCGGGACAGGGGACCCAATGAGCAGTTCTTC
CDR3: CSVGRDRGPNEQFF

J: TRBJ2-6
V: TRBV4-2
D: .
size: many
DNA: TGTGCCAGCAGCCAAGATGGGGTCTCTGGGGCCAACGTCCTGACTTTC
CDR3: CASSQDGVSGANVLTF

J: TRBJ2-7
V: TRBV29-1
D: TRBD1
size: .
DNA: TGCAGCGTTGAAATGACCGGGACAGGTACCTACGAGCAGTACTTC
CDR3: CSVEMTGTGTYEQYF

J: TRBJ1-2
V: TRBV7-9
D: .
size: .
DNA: TGTGCCAGCAGCCCCCCGGGGGGAGTACCTGGCTACACCTTC
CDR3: CASSPPGGVPGYTF

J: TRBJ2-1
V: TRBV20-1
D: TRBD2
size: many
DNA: TGCAGTGCTAGCGGGGGGGAAGACAATGAGCAGTTCTTC
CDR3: CSASGGEDNEQFF

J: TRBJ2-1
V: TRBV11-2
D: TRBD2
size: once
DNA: TGTGCCAGCAGCTTCAGGCTAGCGGGAGGGCGGGAGACCCAGTTCTTC
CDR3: CASSFRLAGGRETQFF

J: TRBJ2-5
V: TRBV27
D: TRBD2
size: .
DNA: TGTGCCAGCAGTCAGAGACTAGCGGGCGGAGAGACCCAGTACTTC
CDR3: CASSQRLAGGETQYF

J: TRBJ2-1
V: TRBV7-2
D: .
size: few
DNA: TGTGCCAGCAGCCCACAGGGCGGGGGATCTTTCTATGAGCAGTTCTTC
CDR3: CASSPQGGGSFYEQFF

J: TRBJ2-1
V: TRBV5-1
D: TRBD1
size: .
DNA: TGCGCCAGCAGTCCGATAGGTGGACAGGGGGATGAGCAGTTCTTC
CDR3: CASSPIGGQGDEQFF

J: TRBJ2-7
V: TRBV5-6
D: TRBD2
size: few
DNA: TGTGCCAGCGGATTAGCGGGAGTTAACGAGCAGTACTTC
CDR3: CASGLAGVNEQYF